This T cell receptor (beta chain) was retrieved from a study of CD8+CD57+ T cells in acquired aplastic anemia. The use of genomic DNA as template underpinned the TCR beta VDJ and CDR3 profiling. TCRdb reanalysed the reads using MiXCR and keeps one entry per CDR3 protein. The table includes around 170,000 distinct CDR3 sequences, roughly half detected once. This CDR3 contains 14 residues. Per the germline V gene, CDR1 is WSHSY and CDR2 is SAAADI. V lost 8 bases and J lost 6; bases outside the gene matches: 7. General study findings and limits: Simpson's diversity of CD8+ cells was not significantly different in patients compared with controls.

Patients included in sequencing had previously demonstrated CD8+CD57+ cell expansion by flow cytometry. Every one of the patients had aplastic anemia (severe, acquired). This clonotype was detected many times. The antigen is undetermined. Sequencing was performed on sorted CD4+, CD8+, or CD8+CD57+ T cells (not recorded which) from PBMCs. The genes are TRBV10-2 and TRBJ2-5, with 12 bases identical to TRBD2. The source of this sequence is a human donor with aplastic anemia. The CDR3 here is CASDETSGRKTQYF. The CDR3 coding sequence is TGCGCCAGCGACGAGACTAGCGGGAGAAAGACCCAGTACTTC.